Shown below are 15 T cell receptor beta chains from a single sample sequenced in a study of blood T cells in healthy people across ages. Alongside a J-beta primer mix, a sample-barcoded 5' primer served in a second PCR lasting about 7 to 11 cycles. TCRdb reprocessed the 5' RACE reads via MiXCR and lists one record per CDR3 protein. This sample yields some 640,000 distinct CDR3 sequences, of which about 30% are seen a single time; less than 20% belongs to the top ten. Source material: blood. The receptors originated from a woman of 80 years or more in good health.

This rearrangement joins TRBV20-1 to TRBJ1-6; D possibly corresponds to TRBD1 (5 bases). The V end lost 8 bases, the J end lost 9 bases, and 17 bases lay between the germline ends. The CDR3 is 13 amino acids. Per germline, CDR1 DFQATT and CDR2 SNEGSKA (reference sequence). This CDR3 is CSTRLQGGSPLHF. CDR3 nucleotides: TGCAGTACGAGACTCCAGGGCGGTTCACCCCTCCACTTT.

A few counts support this clonotype. A much larger clone sits a single nucleotide away, making a read error possible. This chain joins TRBV3-1 and TRBJ2-5; 8 bases map to TRBD2. The V segment lost 0 bases and the J segment 7 bases; nucleotides outside the gene matches: 7. The CDR3 is 15 amino acids. The germline CDR1 and CDR2 sequences are LGHDT and YNNKEL (reference sequence). CDR3 coding DNA: TGTGCCAGCAGCCAAGAGTGGGGACTAGTGGGGACCCAGTACTTC. Amino acids: CASSQEWGLVGTQYF.

This clonotype has at least ten counts. The V and J genes are TRBV7-2 and TRBJ1-2, with TRBD1 matching over 9 bases. In germline, CDR1 is SGHTA, CDR2 FQGNSA. V was pared by 5 bases and J by 8 bases, with 15 bases of the junction left unmatched. This CDR3 is 16 amino acids long. CDR3 sequence: CASSPQGEGTGRGYTF. CDR3 coding DNA: TGTGCCAGCAGCCCCCAGGGGGAGGGGACAGGGAGAGGCTACACCTTC.

V and J are TRBV6-2 or TRBV6-3 and TRBJ2-5; TRBD2 matches 10 bases. The J call is in doubt because the DNA end fits TRBJ2-7 better. This CDR3 contains 16 residues. Germline V CDR1 and CDR2: MNHEY, SVGEGT. The CDR3, as DNA: TGTGCCAGCACCTACGCTAGCGGGAGAACTACATCCGAGCAGTACTTC. Protein sequence: CASTYASGRTTSEQYF.

This chain joins TRBV6-1 and TRBJ1-1; D may be TRBD1 (5 bases). CDR1 and CDR2 from the germline V gene are MNHNS and SASEGT. There are 16 residues in the CDR3. Between the trimmed V and J ends, which lost 4 bases and 4 bases, there was a span of 19 bases. DNA of the CDR3: TGTGCCAGCAGTGTGGCTAGATCATGGGGGAGCACTGAAGCTTTCTTT. As protein: CASSVARSWGSTEAFF.

The chain links TRBV7-2 to TRBJ1-1, with 9 bases identical to TRBD1. Germline loops: CDR1 SGHTA, CDR2 FQGNSA. The CDR3 contains 17 residues. The junction had 8 bases not matched to a gene; V was cut back by 3 bases and J by 0 bases. The DNA of the CDR3 is TGTGCCAGCAGCTTCGGGACAGGGTTTCTCATGAACACTGAAGCTTTCTTT. Translating gives CASSFGTGFLMNTEAFF.

This clonotype has at least ten counts. The V and J genes are TRBV18 and TRBJ2-5; 7 nucleotides line up with TRBD2. The CDR3 is made up of 16 amino acids. Germline CDR1 is KGHSH and CDR2 is LQKENI. J gave up 2 bases and V 1 base, and 7 bases lay outside the gene matches. CDR3 DNA sequence: TGTGCCAGCTCACCACATCGGGGGAGGGGTCAAGAGACCCAGTACTTC. It encodes CASSPHRGRGQETQYF.

Ten or more counts support this clonotype. Here the CDR3 DNA reads TGCGCCAGCAGCCAATCGGAGAGCGGGGGCCGGTGGGAGCAGTACTTC. Protein product: CASSQSESGGRWEQYF. V usage is TRBV4-1 and J usage is TRBJ2-7; TRBD2 agrees at 8 bases. V lost 2 bases to trimming and J lost 7 bases; unmatched junction nucleotides: 13. This CDR3 is built from 16 residues. CDR1 is MGHRA and CDR2 is YSYEKL in the germline V gene.

This clonotype came up many times. The gene calls are TRBV11-2 and TRBJ2-5; D is perhaps TRBD2 (7 bases). The CDR3 runs 15 residues. V was cut by 5 bases and J by 2 bases, with 15 bases left in between. Germline loops: CDR1 SGHAT, CDR2 FQNNGV. The CDR3 sequence is CASSPRGGLQETQYF. CDR3 sequence (DNA): TGTGCCAGCAGCCCTAGGGGGGGACTTCAAGAGACCCAGTACTTC. Full variable domain (rest looked up from reference TRBV11-2 and TRBJ2-5): EAGVAQSPRYKIIEKRQSVAFWCNPISGHATLYWYQQILGQGPKLLIQFQNNGVVDDSQLPKDRFSAERLKGVDSTLKIQPAKLEDSAVYLCASSPRGGLQETQYFGPGTRLLVL.

This clonotype has ten or more counts. The chain combines TRBV7-9 with TRBJ2-3; D gene ambiguous. This CDR3 spans 15 amino acids. V lost 4 bases, J lost 0 bases, and 11 bases lay in between. CDR1 and CDR2 from the germline V gene are SEHNR and FQNEAQ (reference sequence). The CDR3 region has the DNA TGTGCCAGCAGCTCCTCGATGAGCAGCACAGATACGCAGTATTTT. Its translation is CASSSSMSSTDTQYF.

The chain employs TRBV5-1 and TRBJ2-1; TRBD1 might be the D (5 bases). Trimming left V 7 bases short and J 10 bases short, with 21 bases between. The CDR3 consists of 14 residues. Germline-derived CDR1 and CDR2 are SGHRS and YFSETQ. The DNA for the CDR3 is TGCGCCAGCCTGGGCGGAAGGGGCTTAGGGGAGCAGTTCTTC. It yields the protein CASLGGRGLGEQFF.

In this sample, this clonotype turned up a few times. One base away lies a much larger clone, so this may be a sequencing read error. The V gene is TRBV2, the J gene TRBJ1-1, with 9 bases lining up with TRBD1. This CDR3 comprises 13 residues. Germline-derived CDR1 and CDR2 are SNHLY and FYNNEI. The CDR3 DNA sequence: TGTGCCTGCAGTAACAGGGGGCGAACTGAAGCTTTCTTT. This translates into CACSNRGRTEAFF. Complete variable domain (other parts from reference TRBV2 and TRBJ1-1): EPEVTQTPSHQVTQMGQEVILRCVPISNHLYFYWYRQILGQKVEFLVSFYNNEISEKSEIFDDQFSVERPDGSNFTLKIRSTKLEDSAMYFCACSNRGRTEAFFGQGTRLTVV.

The chain links TRBV20-1 to TRBJ2-5; a weak D match, TRBD2 (7 bases). The CDR3 totals 17 residues. Trimming removed 4 bases from V and 2 bases from J, with 23 bases in between. Per the germline V gene, CDR1 is DFQATT and CDR2 is SNEGSKA (reference sequence). The CDR3 bases are TGCAGTGCTAAGCGTCGGGGGGCGGATAATTCGCAAGAGACCCAGTACTTC. Amino acids: CSAKRRGADNSQETQYF.

This clonotype was seen many times. The chain links TRBV29-1 to TRBJ1-4, with D possibly being TRBD1 (5 bases). This CDR3 contains 14 residues. Germline assignment: CDR1 SQVTM and CDR2 ANQGSEA. V was pared by 3 bases and J by 4 bases, with 12 bases between. CDR3: CSVDPGQGNEKLFF. The CDR3 DNA sequence: TGCAGCGTTGATCCGGGGCAGGGTAATGAAAAACTGTTTTTT.

This clonotype was counted ten times or more. The chain combines TRBV27 with TRBJ2-1; 7 bases line up with TRBD1. The CDR3 loop spans 13 amino acids. Losses at the gene ends were 5 bases for V and 5 bases for J; bases not matched to a gene: 3. The V gene's germline CDR1 is MNHEY and CDR2 SMNVEV (reference sequence). CDR3 DNA sequence: TGTGCCAGCAGTCTTGACAGGGACAATGAGCAGTTCTTC. Its protein is CASSLDRDNEQFF.